This record concerns one T cell receptor (beta chain) sequence. Original analysis: Counts of nucleated cells, estimated from reference gene primer amplification, were obtained. Libraries were prepared by immunoSEQ multiplex PCR; TCRdb keeps only in-frame clonotypes and omits some of them. V and J calls and clone size are those listed in that table; D and trimming were worked out from the DNA. The repertoire holds roughly 99,000 clones, with around 82% as singletons. This record comes from a study of blood T cell repertoires in COVID-19. Study-level background: The United States, Italy and Spain provided the acute and convalescent COVID-19 samples. Nucleic acid was either cDNA or gDNA, and it came from T cells, B-cell-depleted T cells, or PBMCs.

V gave up 5 bases and J gave up 0 bases; unmatched junction bases: 10. This CDR3 comprises 18 residues. Germline CDR1 reads MNHEY; CDR2 reads SVGEGT. The TCR comes from a human donor in a cohort sampled during active COVID-19. The chain links TRBV6-2 or TRBV6-3 to TRBJ2-5; TRBD2 aligns across 12 bases. Material: peripheral blood. The CDR3, as DNA: TGTGCCAGCAGTCGGGGACTAGCGGGCCCTTATAACCAAGAGACCCAGTACTTC. Translating it yields CASSRGLAGPYNQETQYF.